This entry describes one T cell receptor beta chain. Germline assignment: CDR1 ENHRY and CDR2 SYGVKD. V was shortened by 0 bases and J by 4 bases, with 7 bases between the two germline ends. CDR3 length equals 14 residues. This sample is part of a study of blood T cell repertoires in COVID-19. Sequencing was performed with immunoSEQ multiplex PCR; in TCRdb, only in-frame clones are kept and a portion is missing. Of fewer than 200,000 clones listed, about 87% are singletons. The chain has TRBV10-3 and TRBJ1-3, with TRBD1 as a possible D gene (5 bases). Sequencing was carried out using peripheral blood. This clonotype was sampled from a woman aged 65 to 85 with COVID-19, enrolled during active disease. In nucleotides, the CDR3 is TGTGCCATCAGTGAGTCAGGGGTCGGAAACACCATATATTTT. Amino acids: CAISESGVGNTIYF.